At least ten counts were recorded for the clone carrying this T cell receptor (beta chain). Its antigen is not known. The sample is drawn from a study of CD8+CD57+ T cells in acquired aplastic anemia. Across the study: Researchers reported that healthy donors averaged roughly 10 million reads for CD4+ cells.

Germline CDR1 and CDR2: SEHNR and FQNEAQ (reference sequence). J gave up 2 bases and V 3 bases, and 3 bases lay outside the gene matches. There are 14 residues in the CDR3. Using genomic DNA as the template, TCR beta VDJ and CDR3 profiling was carried out. TCRdb fed the reads into MiXCR, producing one record per CDR3 protein. The table lists about 150,000 distinct CDR3 sequences, less than 45% of them singletons, with roughly 8.1% in the top ten. Notes on the study in general: Patients had roughly 29 CD8+ CDR3 sequences in common with controls (the shared set).

This receptor was taken from a human donor in good health, serving as a control. Sequenced material: sorted CD4+, CD8+, or CD8+CD57+ T cells (not recorded which) from PBMCs. The rearrangement links TRBV7-9 to TRBJ2-7; the match to TRBD2 covers 8 bases. In DNA form, the CDR3 reads TGTGCCAGCAGCTTGACTAGCGTGCCCTACGAGCAGTACTTC. This codes for CASSLTSVPYEQYF.